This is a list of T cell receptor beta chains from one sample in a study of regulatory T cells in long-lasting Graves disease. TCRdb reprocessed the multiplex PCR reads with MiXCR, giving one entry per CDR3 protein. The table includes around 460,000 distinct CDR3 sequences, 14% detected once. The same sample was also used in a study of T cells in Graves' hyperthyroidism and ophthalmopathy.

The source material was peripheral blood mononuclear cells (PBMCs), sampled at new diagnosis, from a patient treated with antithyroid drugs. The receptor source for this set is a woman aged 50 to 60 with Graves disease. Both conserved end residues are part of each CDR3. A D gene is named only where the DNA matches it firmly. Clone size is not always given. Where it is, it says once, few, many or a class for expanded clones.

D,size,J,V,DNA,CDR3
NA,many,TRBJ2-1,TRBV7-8,TGTGCCATCAGCTTGGGGGAAAGGAATGAGCAGTTCTTC,CAISLGERNEQFF
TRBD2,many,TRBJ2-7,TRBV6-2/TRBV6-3,TGTGCCAGCAGTAAACCTAGCGGTCCCTACGAGCAGTACTTC,CASSKPSGPYEQYF
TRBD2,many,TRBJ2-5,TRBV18,TGTGCCAGCTCACCGGGACTAGCGGGGCAAGAGACCCAGTACTTC,CASSPGLAGQETQYF
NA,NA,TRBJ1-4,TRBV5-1,TGCGCCAGCAGCTGGACAGCTTCGAGGGAAAAACTGTTTTTT,CASSWTASREKLFF
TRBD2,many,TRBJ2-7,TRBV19,TGTGCCAGTAGTGCAGCGGGAGGGCCATTCGAGCAGTACTTC,CASSAAGGPFEQYF
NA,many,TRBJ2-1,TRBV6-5,TGTGCCAGCAGTTACAACACCCATAGCAATGAGCAGTTCTTC,CASSYNTHSNEQFF
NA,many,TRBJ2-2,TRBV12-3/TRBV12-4,TGTGCCAGCAGTTTTAGCCGATTCTACACCGGGGAGCTGTTTTTT,CASSFSRFYTGELFF
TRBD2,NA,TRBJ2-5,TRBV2,TGTGCCAGCAGGGAGCGGGCTAGCGGGATTCAAGAGACCCAGTACTTC,CASRERASGIQETQYF
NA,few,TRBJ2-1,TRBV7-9,TGTGCCAGCAGCCCCCAGGGTCCCCTGTTCTTC,CASSPQGPLFF
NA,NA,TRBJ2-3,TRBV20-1,TGCAGTGCTAGCGGTTCAGCGAGCACAGATACGCAGTATTTT,CSASGSASTDTQYF
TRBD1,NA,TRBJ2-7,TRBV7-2,TGTGCCAGCAGCTTAGTCGAGGCAGGGGGCTACGAGCAGTACTTC,CASSLVEAGGYEQYF
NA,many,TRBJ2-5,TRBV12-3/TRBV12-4,TGTGCCAGCAGTACAGACCAAGAGACCCAGTACTTC,CASSTDQETQYF
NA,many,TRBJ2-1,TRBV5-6,TGTGCCAGCAGCTTGGTCCCGGACAGTTACAATGAGCAGTTCTTC,CASSLVPDSYNEQFF
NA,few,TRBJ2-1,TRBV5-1,TGCGCCAGCAGCTTCGACAGGACAGAGCAGTTCTTC,CASSFDRTEQFF
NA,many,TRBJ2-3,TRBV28,TGTGCCAGCAGTTTCCGGGGGTTCACAGATACGCAGTATTTT,CASSFRGFTDTQYF
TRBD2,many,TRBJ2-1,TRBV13,TGTGCCAGCAGCTTCAGGACTAGCGGGAGGTATGAGCAGTTCTTC,CASSFRTSGRYEQFF
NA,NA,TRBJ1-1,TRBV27,TGTGCCAGCAGTCTCTCTGGGGCAGCCACTGAAGCTTTCTTT,CASSLSGAATEAFF
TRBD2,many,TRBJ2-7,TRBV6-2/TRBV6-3,TGTGCCAGCAGTTACGCCAAGTCGGGACTAGCAGTCTACGAGCAGTACTTC,CASSYAKSGLAVYEQYF
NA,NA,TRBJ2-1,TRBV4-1,TGCGCCAGCAGCCAACCCGTGAGAGGGCGATCTCTAGGCAATGAGCAGTTCTTC,CASSQPVRGRSLGNEQFF
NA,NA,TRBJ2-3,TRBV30,TGTGCCTGGACCCCGGGATACACAGATACGCAGTATTTT,CAWTPGYTDTQYF
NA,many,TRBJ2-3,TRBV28,TGTGCCAGCTACCTCCCTCCAGATACGCAGTATTTT,CASYLPPDTQYF
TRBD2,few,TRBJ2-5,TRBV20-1,TGCAGTGCTAGAGATCTCGAACTAGCGGGAGGACAGGGGCATTGGGAGACCCAGTACTTC,CSARDLELAGGQGHWETQYF
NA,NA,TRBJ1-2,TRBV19,TGTGCCAGTAGTAGGTTTGAGGCAGCTAACTATGGCTACACCTTC,CASSRFEAANYGYTF
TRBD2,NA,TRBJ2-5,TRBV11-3,TGTGCCAGCGGACTAGCGGGTCAAGAGACCCAGTACTTC,CASGLAGQETQYF
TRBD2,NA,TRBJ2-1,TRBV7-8,TGTGCCAGCAGCTTAGAGACTGGCGGGAGGGCCCCTTACAATGAGCAGTTCTTC,CASSLETGGRAPYNEQFF
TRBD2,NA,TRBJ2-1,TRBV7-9,TGTGCCAGCAGCTTAGACGGGGCGGGAGGCCCCCCGGATGAGCAGTTCTTC,CASSLDGAGGPPDEQFF
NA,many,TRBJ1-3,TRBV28,TGTGCCAGCAGTTCACCTACAGGGAGCTCTGGAAACACCATATATTTT,CASSSPTGSSGNTIYF
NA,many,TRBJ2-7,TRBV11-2,TGTGCCAGCAGCTTAGGTCGGCGGGGAGGCTACGAGCAGTACTTC,CASSLGRRGGYEQYF
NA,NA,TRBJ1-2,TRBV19,TGTGCCAGTAGGTCATTCTATGGCTACACCTTC,CASRSFYGYTF
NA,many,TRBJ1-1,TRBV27,TGTGCCAGCAGTGCGGTCAGGGTGAGATACACTGAAGCTTTCTTT,CASSAVRVRYTEAFF
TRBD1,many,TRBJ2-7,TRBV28,TGTGCCAGCAGTTCAACTGACAGGGGGCTGTCCTACGAGCAGTACTTC,CASSSTDRGLSYEQYF
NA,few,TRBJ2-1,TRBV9,TGTGCCAGCAGCGTCCCCCTCGGGGCCTCTCCCGCTGAGCAGTTCTTC,CASSVPLGASPAEQFF
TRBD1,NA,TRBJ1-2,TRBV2,TGTGCCAGCAGAATGGGACAGAACTATGGCTACACCTTC,CASRMGQNYGYTF
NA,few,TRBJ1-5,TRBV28,TGTGCCAGCAGTTTTGCGCGGGCAGGGAATAGCAATCAGCCCCAGCATTTT,CASSFARAGNSNQPQHF
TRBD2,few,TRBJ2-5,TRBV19,TGTGCCAGTAGTACAGCGGGAGGCTCTCAAGAGACCCAGTACTTC,CASSTAGGSQETQYF
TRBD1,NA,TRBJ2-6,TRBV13,TGTGCCAGCAGCTTTTTGGGGACAGGGGTTGGGGCCAACGTCCTGACTTTC,CASSFLGTGVGANVLTF
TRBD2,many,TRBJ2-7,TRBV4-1,TGCGCCAGCAGCCATCCTCTATCCGGGAGGTGGTACGAGCAGTACTTC,CASSHPLSGRWYEQYF
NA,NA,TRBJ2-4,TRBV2,TGTGCCAGCAGTGAACGTGGGAACATTCAGTACTTC,CASSERGNIQYF
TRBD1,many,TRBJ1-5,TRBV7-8,TGTGCCAGCAGCTTATACACCAGGGGGTTAAACAATCAGCCCCAGCATTTT,CASSLYTRGLNNQPQHF
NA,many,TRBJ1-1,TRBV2,TGTGCCAGCAGTTCCTACACTGAAGCTTTCTTT,CASSSYTEAFF
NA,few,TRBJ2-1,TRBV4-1,TGCGCCGGCAGCCAAGGTTCACCGACGCCGAGGGATGAGCAGTTCTTC,CAGSQGSPTPRDEQFF
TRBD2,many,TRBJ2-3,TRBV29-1,TGCAGCGTTGAGGAGCGGGAGATGGCAGATACGCAGTATTTT,CSVEEREMADTQYF
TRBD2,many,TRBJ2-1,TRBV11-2,TGTGCCAGCAGCTTGGGACCGGGACTAGCGGGGAGAGAACAGTTCTTC,CASSLGPGLAGREQFF
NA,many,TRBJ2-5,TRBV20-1,TGCAGTGCTCGACCGTACCAAGAGACCCAGTACTTC,CSARPYQETQYF
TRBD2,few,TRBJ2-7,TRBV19,TGTGCCAGTAGTATGATGGGACTAGCGGCGTACGAGCAGTACTTC,CASSMMGLAAYEQYF
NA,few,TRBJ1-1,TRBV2,TGTGCCAGCAAGTTGGCCGCAGCTGAAGCTTTCTTT,CASKLAAAEAFF
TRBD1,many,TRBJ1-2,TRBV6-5,TGTGCCAGCAGTTACTCCGACAGGGGGCTAGGCTACACCTTC,CASSYSDRGLGYTF
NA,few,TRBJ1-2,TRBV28,TGTGCCAGCAGTTTCCGGGCCCTGGTGCCCTTCTTC,CASSFRALVPFF
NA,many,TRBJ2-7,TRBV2,TGTGCCAGCACACCTAGCGCCAGCTCCTACGAGCAGTACTTC,CASTPSASSYEQYF
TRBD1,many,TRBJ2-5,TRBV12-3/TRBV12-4,TGTGCCAGCAGTAAGGGACAGCTCCAAGAGACCCAGTACTTC,CASSKGQLQETQYF
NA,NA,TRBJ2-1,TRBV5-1,TGCGCCAGCAGCCGAAGGGCATCAGGGGTCGATGAGCAGTTCTTC,CASSRRASGVDEQFF
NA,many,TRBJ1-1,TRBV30,TGTGCCTGGAGACGGTTGAACACTGAAGCTTTCTTT,CAWRRLNTEAFF
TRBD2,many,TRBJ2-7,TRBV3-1,TGTGCCAGCAGCCAAGGGGTGCGGGAGACCGAGCAGTACTTC,CASSQGVRETEQYF